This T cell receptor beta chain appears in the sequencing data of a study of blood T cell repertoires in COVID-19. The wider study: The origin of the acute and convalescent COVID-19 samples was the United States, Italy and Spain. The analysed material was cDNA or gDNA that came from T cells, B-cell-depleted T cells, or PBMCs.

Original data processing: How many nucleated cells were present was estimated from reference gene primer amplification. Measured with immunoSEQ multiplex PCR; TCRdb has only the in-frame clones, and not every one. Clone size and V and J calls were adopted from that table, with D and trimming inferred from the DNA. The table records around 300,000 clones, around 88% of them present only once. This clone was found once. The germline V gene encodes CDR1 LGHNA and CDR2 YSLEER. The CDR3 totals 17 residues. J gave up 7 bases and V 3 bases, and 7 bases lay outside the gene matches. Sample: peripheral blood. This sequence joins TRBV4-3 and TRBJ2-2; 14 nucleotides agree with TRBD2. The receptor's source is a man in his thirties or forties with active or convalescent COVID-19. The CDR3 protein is CASSQGLAGDEVGELFF. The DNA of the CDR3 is TGCGCCAGCAGCCAGGGACTAGCGGGGGACGAGGTCGGGGAGCTGTTTTTT.